This TCR beta chain was captured by sequencing in a study of T cells in localized non-small cell lung cancer. Whole-study findings and limits: Longer overall survival was seen with higher T cell density measured in blood. In adjacent lung, a median around 55 of the top 100 tumor clones were found.

Between the trimmed V and J ends, which lost 6 bases and 2 bases, there was a span of 10 bases. CDR1 is LNHDA and CDR2 is SQIVND in the germline V gene (reference sequence). The CDR3 runs to 13 residues. TCRdb's table, derived via immunoSEQ multiplex PCR, lists solely in-frame clones and lacks some. Among 3,500 to 5,000 clones listed, approximately 28% were seen once. This clone was observed a handful of times. Its antigen is undetermined. This TCR was recovered from a male donor at least 60 years old with stage III lung adenocarcinoma. Here the sequenced sample was lung tumor tissue, taken before any cancer treatment. The V and J genes are TRBV19 and TRBJ2-5, with a possible D match to TRBD2 (5 bases). CDR3 DNA: TGTGCCAGTAGAGGGAGAGGGCAAGAGACCCAGTACTTC. It yields the protein CASRGRGQETQYF.